This T cell receptor beta chain was profiled in a study of T cell responses to AZD1222 COVID-19 vaccine. Points from the study as a whole: Clonal diversity was possibly underestimated; the donors were predominantly white British and more often female. Spike-wide vaccine-associated CD4 TCRs dominated at 160-218 and 743-854.

The trim removed 6 bases at V and 6 bases at J, leaving 8 bases unmatched. This CDR3 spans 14 amino acids. Germline V gene data show CDR1 as SNHLY and CDR2 as FYNNEI. TCRdb's copy holds only in-frame clones and misses some; the assay was immunoSEQ multiplex PCR. The table includes around 120,000 clones, roughly 88% detected once. Comments on this clone: No antigen is known for it.

This chain uses TRBV2 with TRBJ2-3; 8 bases fit TRBD1. This material consisted of peripheral blood, taken on day 0 of MenACWY control vaccination. This TCR was sampled from an adult in good health. CDR3 residues: CASSLRGLGDTQYF. The CDR3, as DNA: TGTGCCAGCAGCCTCAGGGGGCTTGGGGATACGCAGTATTTT. The full variable domain, in which reference TRBV2 and TRBJ2-3 provide the parts outside the CDR3, is EPEVTQTPSHQVTQMGQEVILRCVPISNHLYFYWYRQILGQKVEFLVSFYNNEISEKSEIFDDQFSVERPDGSNFTLKIRSTKLEDSAMYFCASSLRGLGDTQYFGPGTRLTVL.